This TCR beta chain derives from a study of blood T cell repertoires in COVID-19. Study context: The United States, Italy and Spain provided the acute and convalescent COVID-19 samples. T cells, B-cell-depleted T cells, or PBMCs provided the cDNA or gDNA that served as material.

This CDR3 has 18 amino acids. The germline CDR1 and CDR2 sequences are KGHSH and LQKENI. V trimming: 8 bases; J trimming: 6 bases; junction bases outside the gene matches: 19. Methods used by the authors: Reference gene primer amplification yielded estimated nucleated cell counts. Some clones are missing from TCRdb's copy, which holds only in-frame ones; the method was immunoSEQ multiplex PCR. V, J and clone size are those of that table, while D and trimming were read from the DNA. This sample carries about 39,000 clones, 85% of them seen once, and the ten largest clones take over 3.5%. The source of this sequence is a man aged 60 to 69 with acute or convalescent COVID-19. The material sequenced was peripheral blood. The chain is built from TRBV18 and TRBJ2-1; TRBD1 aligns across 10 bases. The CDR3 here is CASTSSLTGTGAVNEQFF. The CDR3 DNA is TGTGCCAGCACCTCTTCTCTCACCGGGACAGGGGCAGTCAATGAGCAGTTCTTC.